These 2 T cell receptor beta chains came from one sample sequenced in a study of blood T cell repertoires in COVID-19. Produced via immunoSEQ multiplex PCR; TCRdb's table is partial and in-frame only. The sample holds some 160,000 clones, 75% to 80% seen once. Sequencing used peripheral blood. The receptor source for this set is a woman older than 75 with acute or convalescent COVID-19.

This clone has just one count. The chain links TRBV6-5 to TRBJ2-3, with 7 nucleotides matching TRBD2. J was trimmed by 4 bases and V by 2 bases; bases with no gene match: 6. This CDR3 spans 15 amino acids. CDR1 and CDR2 (germline): MNHEY, SVGAGI. CDR3 nucleotide sequence: TGTGCCAGCAGTTACGCGAGGACTAGTTCAGATACGCAGTATTTT. It is translated as CASSYARTSSDTQYF.

V and J are TRBV5-1 and TRBJ2-1; TRBD2 matches 11 bases. With 2 bases clipped from V and 6 bases from J, the junction kept 4 bases outside the gene matches. Germline V lookup: CDR1 SGHRS, CDR2 YFSETQ. The CDR3 consists of 15 residues. The CDR3 nucleotides are TGCGCCAGCAGCTTTACTAGCGGGAGAGGCAATGAGCAGTTCTTC. This gives the protein CASSFTSGRGNEQFF.